This T cell receptor beta chain was captured by sequencing in a study of cytomegalovirus exposure and HLA in healthy donors. For the study at large: Within an early data release were 85 million or so unique TCRs drawn from HLA-typed donors.

This clone was picked up a small number of times. What it binds is not known. Study-wide findings and caveats: Association of about 17,000 TCR beta sequences with HLA alleles was found at 0.05 false discovery rate in a later analysis. In vitro checks showed that a few CMV-associated chains really do target CMV antigens. It was shown in a later analysis that HLA-associated TCR beta chains were more clonally expanded than other, equally common chains.

PCR amplification relied on 60 Vbeta primers (plus 13 Jbeta primers). Clones were sequenced by immunoSEQ multiplex PCR, and TCRdb holds only the in-frame ones, with some missing. The table has 110,000 or so clones, over 6.5% seen once. Per the germline V gene, CDR1 is LGHNT and CDR2 is FRNRAP. The CDR3 is 11 residues long. The V end lost 5 bases, the J end lost 3 bases, and 4 bases lay between the germline ends. The sequence was obtained from a woman in her forties in good health and CMV-seropositive. This chain connects TRBV12-5 to TRBJ1-1; unclear D gene. The specimen sequenced was PBMCs. The CDR3 sequence is CASGPYTEAFF. As DNA, the CDR3 is TGTGCTAGTGGTCCCTACACTGAAGCTTTCTTT.